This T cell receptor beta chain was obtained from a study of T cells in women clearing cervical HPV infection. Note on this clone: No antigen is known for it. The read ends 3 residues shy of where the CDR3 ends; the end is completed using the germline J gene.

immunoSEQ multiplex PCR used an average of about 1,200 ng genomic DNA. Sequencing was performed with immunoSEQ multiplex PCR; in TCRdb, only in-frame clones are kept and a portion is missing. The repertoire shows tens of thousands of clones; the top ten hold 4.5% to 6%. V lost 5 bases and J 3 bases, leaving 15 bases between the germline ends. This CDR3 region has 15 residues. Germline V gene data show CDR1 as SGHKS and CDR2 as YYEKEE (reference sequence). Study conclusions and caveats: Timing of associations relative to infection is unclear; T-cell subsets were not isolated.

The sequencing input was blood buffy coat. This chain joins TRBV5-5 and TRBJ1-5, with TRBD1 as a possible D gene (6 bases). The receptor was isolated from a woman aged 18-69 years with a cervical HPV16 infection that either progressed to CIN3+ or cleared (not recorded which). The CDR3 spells CASSTTGGTNQPQHF. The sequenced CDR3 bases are TGTGCCAGCAGTACGACAGGCGGTACCAATCAGCCC.